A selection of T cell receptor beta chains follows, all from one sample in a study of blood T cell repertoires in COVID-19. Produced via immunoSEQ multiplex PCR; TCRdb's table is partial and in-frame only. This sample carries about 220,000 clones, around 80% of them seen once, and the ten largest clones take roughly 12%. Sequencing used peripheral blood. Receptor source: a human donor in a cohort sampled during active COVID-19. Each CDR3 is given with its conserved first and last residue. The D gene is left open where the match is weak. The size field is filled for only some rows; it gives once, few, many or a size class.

cdr3_aa: CASSLGRLNEKLFF
cdr3_nt: TGTGCCAGCAGCTTAGGGCGGCTTAATGAAAAACTGTTTTTT
v_call: TRBV7-9
clone_size: once
d_call: .
j_call: TRBJ1-4

cdr3_aa: CASRSTGIQETQYF
cdr3_nt: TGTGCCAGCAGGTCTACAGGGATCCAAGAGACCCAGTACTTC
v_call: TRBV6-5
clone_size: once
d_call: .
j_call: TRBJ2-5

cdr3_aa: CASSMQGAATNEKLFF
cdr3_nt: TGCGCCAGCAGCATGCAGGGGGCTGCAACTAATGAAAAACTGTTTTTT
v_call: TRBV5-1
clone_size: few
d_call: TRBD1
j_call: TRBJ1-4

cdr3_aa: CATSEHTGVNTGELFF
cdr3_nt: TGTGCCACCAGTGAACATACAGGGGTGAACACCGGGGAGCTGTTTTTT
v_call: TRBV24-1
clone_size: .
d_call: TRBD1
j_call: TRBJ2-2

cdr3_aa: CASSPVEGRAFF
cdr3_nt: TGTGCCAGCTCACCAGTAGAGGGTAGGGCTTTCTTT
v_call: TRBV18
clone_size: .
d_call: .
j_call: TRBJ1-1

cdr3_aa: CASSPQGANTGELFF
cdr3_nt: TGCGCCAGCAGCCCTCAGGGGGCCAACACCGGGGAGCTGTTTTTT
v_call: TRBV5-1
clone_size: .
d_call: TRBD1
j_call: TRBJ2-2

cdr3_aa: CASSNGRGTANTEAFF
cdr3_nt: TGTGCCAGCAGCAACGGTCGGGGGACGGCGAACACTGAAGCTTTCTTT
v_call: TRBV21-1
clone_size: .
d_call: .
j_call: TRBJ1-1

cdr3_aa: CSVKRPGQGSYNEQFF
cdr3_nt: TGCAGCGTGAAACGACCGGGACAGGGATCCTACAATGAGCAGTTCTTC
v_call: TRBV29-1
clone_size: .
d_call: TRBD1
j_call: TRBJ2-1

cdr3_aa: CASSVSVSLNSPLHF
cdr3_nt: TGTGCCAGCAGCGTTTCCGTGAGTCTTAATTCACCCCTCCACTTT
v_call: TRBV9
clone_size: .
d_call: .
j_call: TRBJ1-6

cdr3_aa: CASSIQLGTYYGYTF
cdr3_nt: TGTGCCAGTAGTATTCAACTAGGGACATACTATGGCTACACCTTC
v_call: TRBV19
clone_size: once
d_call: .
j_call: TRBJ1-2

cdr3_aa: CASSGTSPYEQYF
cdr3_nt: TGTGCCAGCAGTGGGACTAGCCCGTACGAGCAGTACTTC
v_call: TRBV28
clone_size: .
d_call: TRBD2
j_call: TRBJ2-7

cdr3_aa: CASSPWDNRKTGELFF
cdr3_nt: TGTGCCAGCAGTCCGTGGGACAACAGAAAGACCGGGGAGCTGTTTTTT
v_call: TRBV27
clone_size: .
d_call: .
j_call: TRBJ2-2

cdr3_aa: CASRPPRQWGYEQYF
cdr3_nt: TGTGCCAGCAGGCCCCCCCGACAGTGGGGCTACGAGCAGTACTTC
v_call: TRBV6-6
clone_size: .
d_call: .
j_call: TRBJ2-7

cdr3_aa: CASSPDEGDEQYF
cdr3_nt: TGTGCCAGCTCCCCGGATGAGGGGGACGAGCAGTACTTC
v_call: TRBV18
clone_size: once
d_call: .
j_call: TRBJ2-7